This record looks at one TCR beta chain sequence and its context. The antigen is unknown. Germline CDR1 SGHNT, CDR2 YYREEE (reference sequence). The CDR3 consists of 15 residues. The trim removed 4 bases at V and 3 bases at J, leaving 7 bases unmatched. TCR beta VDJ and CDR3 were profiled, and genomic DNA was the template. TCRdb analysed the reads with MiXCR anew, one entry per CDR3 protein. The data hold just over 150,000 distinct CDR3 sequences, with around 52% observed a single time. The data were obtained in a study of CD8+CD57+ T cells in acquired aplastic anemia. Study as a whole: DNA per sorted CD4+ or CD8+ sample ranged 0.2 to 27.4 ug, averaging around 3.2 ug.

Patients who underwent sequencing had shown CD8+CD57+ cell expansion by flow cytometry. At blood sampling, none of the patients had yet received therapy. The study's findings and limits: A significant difference in CD8+ Simpson's diversity between patients and controls was not found. Common to patients and controls were approximately 30 CD8+ CDR3 sequences.

This rearrangement joins TRBV5-4 to TRBJ2-7; 10 bases are a match to TRBD2. The receptor was derived from a human donor with aplastic anemia. What was sequenced was sorted CD4+, CD8+, or CD8+CD57+ T cells (not recorded which) from PBMCs. CDR3 in DNA: TGTGCCAGCAGCCCTGTAGCTAGCGGGGGCTACGAGCAGTACTTC. As protein: CASSPVASGGYEQYF.